This record concerns one T cell receptor (beta chain) sequence. The source of the sample is a study of shared clonotypes between healthy human individuals. Sequencing was performed with immunoSEQ multiplex PCR; in TCRdb, only in-frame clones are kept and a portion is missing. The sample consists of about 2 million clones, about 95% of them appearing once. In the naive CD8 group, cells lacked CD45RO and were positively selected for CCR7, so terminally differentiated effector memory CD45RA+ cells were left out. The origin of this receptor is a man aged 18-30 years in good health. The specimen was naive CD8+ T cells sorted from blood.

The CDR3 reads CASSLHSGVSEQYF. The CDR3 coding sequence is TGTGCCAGCAGCTTGCATAGCGGGGTGTCAGAGCAGTACTTC. This chain joins TRBV5-4 and TRBJ2-7; 8 bases line up with TRBD2. The germline V gene has CDR1 SGHNT and CDR2 YYREEE (reference sequence). This CDR3 is built from 14 residues. The junction had 7 bases not matched to a gene; V was cut back by 1 base and J by 7 bases.